The clone carrying this TCR beta chain was found many times. Antigen: not known. CDR3 length: 13 residues. The V and J ends lost 2 bases and 5 bases respectively, with 7 bases between them. From germline, CDR1 is MRHNA and CDR2 SNTAGT. The sample is drawn from a study of T cells in Graves' hyperthyroidism and ophthalmopathy. Study-wide context: Prior to any treatment, at the point of initial diagnosis, peripheral blood was collected. Findings and caveats of the study: Ophthalmopathy got predicted by the model a median around 6.8 months before its onset.

TCR beta CDR3 sequences were amplified from RNA transcripts. Carried out on the TCR CDR3, a first-round RT-PCR used the HTBI primer set. TCRdb itself ran the multiplex PCR reads through MiXCR, one entry per CDR3 protein. The sample holds about 320,000 distinct CDR3 sequences, approximately 17% seen once. Clinicians diagnosed patients from clinical symptoms, serum thyroxine and TRAb, thyroid ultrasound and orbital computed tomography. Sample: blood. The chain employs TRBV6-4 and TRBJ2-1, with a tentative D call TRBD1 (6 bases). The TCR originated in a man younger than 45 with Graves' hyperthyroidism. The CDR3 here is CASSDRDNNEQFF. The CDR3 nucleotides read TGTGCCAGCAGTGACCGGGACAACAATGAGCAGTTCTTC.